Below, one T cell receptor beta chain is given with its context. The data are from a study of blood T cell repertoires in COVID-19. Germline V gives CDR1 MNHEY, CDR2 SVGEGT. J was trimmed by 5 bases and V by 5 bases; bases with no gene match: 12. This CDR3 is built from 16 residues. Profiling relied on immunoSEQ multiplex PCR, and the TCRdb table lists in-frame clones only, not all of them. The sample includes around 400,000 clones, around 87% of them seen just once. Patients of the Seattle cohort, enrolled during active infection, were followed longitudinally. The sequence was collected from a woman aged 55 to 70 with COVID-19, enrolled during active disease. The material sequenced was peripheral blood. The chain links TRBV6-2 or TRBV6-3 to TRBJ1-1, with 9 positions matching TRBD1. This chain's CDR3 is CASSQNRGQGITEAFF. In DNA form, the CDR3 reads TGTGCCAGCAGTCAAAACCGGGGACAGGGCATTACTGAAGCTTTCTTT.